This T cell receptor beta chain originates from a study of cytomegalovirus exposure and HLA in healthy donors. Findings and caveats of the study: Under in vitro conditions, three CMV-associated chains were confirmed as specific for CMV antigens. Sequencing had likely introduced a cluster of highly shared sequence variants as an artifact.

A single count supports this clone. Its antigen is as yet unknown. Amplification used 60 Vbeta primers and 13 Jbeta primers. The repertoire was sequenced with immunoSEQ multiplex PCR; TCRdb's copy has only in-frame clones and lacks some. This repertoire shows roughly 99,000 clones, roughly 80% found once; its top ten account for 2% to 2.5%. The origin of this receptor is a man aged 30-40 years in good health and CMV-seronegative. Input material: PBMCs.

CDR3 in amino acids: CASSLGAKISTDTQYF. CDR3 in DNA: TGTGCCAGCAGCTTAGGGGCTAAAATTAGCACAGATACGCAGTATTTT. The chain employs TRBV7-2 and TRBJ2-3; no clear D gene. V was clipped by 1 base and J by 0 bases, with 11 bases between them. The CDR3 is 16 amino acids. The V gene's germline CDR1 is SGHTA and CDR2 FQGNSA.